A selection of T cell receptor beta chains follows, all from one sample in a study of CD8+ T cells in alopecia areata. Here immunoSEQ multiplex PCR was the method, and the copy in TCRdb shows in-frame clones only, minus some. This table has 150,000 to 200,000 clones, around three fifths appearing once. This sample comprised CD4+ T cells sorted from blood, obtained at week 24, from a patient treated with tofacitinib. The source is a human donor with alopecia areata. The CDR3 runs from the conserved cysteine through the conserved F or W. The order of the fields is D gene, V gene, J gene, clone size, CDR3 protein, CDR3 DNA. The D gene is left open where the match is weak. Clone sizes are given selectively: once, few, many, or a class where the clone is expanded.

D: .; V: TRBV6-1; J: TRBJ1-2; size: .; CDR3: CASSVPYGYTF; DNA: TGTGCCAGCAGTGTTCCCTATGGCTACACCTTC
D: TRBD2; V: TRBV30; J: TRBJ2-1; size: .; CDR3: CAWTSGYNEQFF; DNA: TGTGCCTGGACTAGCGGTTACAATGAGCAGTTCTTC
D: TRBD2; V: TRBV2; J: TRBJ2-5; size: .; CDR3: CASSSAGLRGETQYF; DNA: TGTGCCAGCAGTAGCGCGGGACTAAGGGGAGAGACCCAGTACTTC
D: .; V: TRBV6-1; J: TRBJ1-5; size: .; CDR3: CASSSQYSNQPQHF; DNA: TGTGCCAGCAGTTCTCAATATAGCAATCAGCCCCAGCATTTT
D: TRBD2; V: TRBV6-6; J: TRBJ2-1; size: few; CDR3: CASNLAGAVHNEQFF; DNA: TGTGCCAGCAACCTAGCGGGGGCCGTCCACAATGAGCAGTTCTTC
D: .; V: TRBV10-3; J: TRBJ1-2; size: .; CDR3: CAISGRGLYGYTF; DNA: TGTGCCATCAGTGGCCGGGGCCTTTATGGCTACACCTTC
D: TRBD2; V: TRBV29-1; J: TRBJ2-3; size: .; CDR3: CSVRTSGGAADTQYF; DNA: TGCAGCGTTCGTACTAGCGGGGGGGCCGCAGATACGCAGTATTTT
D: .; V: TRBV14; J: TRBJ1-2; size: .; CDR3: CASSQVNTGYTF; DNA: TGTGCCAGCAGCCAAGTCAATACGGGCTACACCTTC
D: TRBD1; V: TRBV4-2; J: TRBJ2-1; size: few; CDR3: CASSGDRGRDEQFF; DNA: TGTGCCAGCAGCGGGGACAGGGGGAGAGATGAGCAGTTCTTC
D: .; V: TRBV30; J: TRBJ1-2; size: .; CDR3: CAWSAGGNYGYTF; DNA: TGTGCCTGGAGTGCGGGGGGGAACTATGGCTACACCTTC
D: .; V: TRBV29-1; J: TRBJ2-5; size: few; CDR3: CSVGPQGYETQYF; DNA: TGCAGCGTTGGCCCGCAAGGATACGAGACCCAGTACTTC
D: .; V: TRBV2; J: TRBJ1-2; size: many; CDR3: CASRDTYTF; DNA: TGTGCCAGCAGGGATACCTACACCTTC
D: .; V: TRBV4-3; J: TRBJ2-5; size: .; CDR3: CASSQEGQGVETQYF; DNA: TGCGCCAGCAGCCAAGAAGGGCAGGGAGTGGAGACCCAGTACTTC
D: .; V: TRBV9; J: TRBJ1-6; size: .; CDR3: CASSALTGNSPLHF; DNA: TGTGCCAGCAGCGCCTTAACAGGGAATTCACCCCTCCACTTT
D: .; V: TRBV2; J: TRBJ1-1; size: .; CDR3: CASSEIGTEAFF; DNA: TGTGCCAGCAGTGAAATCGGGACTGAAGCTTTCTTT
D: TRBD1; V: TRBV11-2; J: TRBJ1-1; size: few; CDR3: CASSFGTGTNTEAFF; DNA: TGTGCCAGCAGCTTCGGGACAGGGACGAACACTGAAGCTTTCTTT
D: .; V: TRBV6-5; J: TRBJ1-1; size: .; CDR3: CASSSEGWGTEAFF; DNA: TGTGCCAGCAGTTCGGAGGGGTGGGGCACTGAAGCTTTCTTT
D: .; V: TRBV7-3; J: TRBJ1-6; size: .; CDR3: CASSPNQNSPLHF; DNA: TGTGCCAGCAGCCCAAACCAGAATTCACCCCTCCACTTT
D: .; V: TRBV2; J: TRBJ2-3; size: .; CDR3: CASSEARIDTQYF; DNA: TGTGCCAGCAGTGAAGCCAGGATAGATACGCAGTATTTT
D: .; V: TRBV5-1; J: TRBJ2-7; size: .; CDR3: CASSYGEIQPDEQYF; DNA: TGCGCCAGCAGCTACGGAGAGATACAGCCGGACGAGCAGTACTTC
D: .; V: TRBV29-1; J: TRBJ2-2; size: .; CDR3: CSSESWGTNTGELFF; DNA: TGCAGCAGTGAGTCGTGGGGAACGAACACCGGGGAGCTGTTTTTT
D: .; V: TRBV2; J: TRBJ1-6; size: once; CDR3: CASSAGTPNSPLHF; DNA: TGTGCCAGCAGTGCCGGGACACCTAATTCACCCCTCCACTTT
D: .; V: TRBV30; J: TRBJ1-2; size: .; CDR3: CAWSITGFGDGYTF; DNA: TGTGCCTGGAGTATAACAGGGTTTGGGGATGGCTACACCTTC
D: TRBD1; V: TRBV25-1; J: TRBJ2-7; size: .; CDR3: CASSETGTVISYEQYF; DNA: TGTGCCAGCAGTGAAACCGGGACAGTGATCTCCTACGAGCAGTACTTC
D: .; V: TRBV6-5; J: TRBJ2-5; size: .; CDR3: CASSPRIDETQYF; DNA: TGTGCCAGCAGTCCCCGGATTGATGAGACCCAGTACTTC
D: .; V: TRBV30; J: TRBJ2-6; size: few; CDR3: CASKPGPGANVLTF; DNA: TGTGCCTCCAAACCGGGACCTGGGGCCAACGTCCTGACTTTC